One sample yielded the 26 T cell receptor beta chains listed below, sequenced in a study of regulatory T cells in long-lasting Graves disease. Building of the TCR beta libraries involved iRepertoire HTBI primers and Arm-PCR of CDR3 regions. TCRdb itself ran the multiplex PCR reads through MiXCR, one entry per CDR3 protein. The repertoire includes under 500,000 distinct CDR3 sequences, 15% to 20% of them detected once, and around 10% sits in the top ten. Time point noted: newly diagnosed GD, antithyroid drugs for less than 3 months. Generation of the TCR library employed RNA extracted from PBMCs. This same sample was also part of a study on T cells in Graves' hyperthyroidism and ophthalmopathy.

This sample comprised peripheral blood mononuclear cells (PBMCs), obtained at new diagnosis, from a patient treated with antithyroid drugs. These receptors were collected from a woman under 40 with Graves disease.

This clonotype was detected only a few times. This rearrangement joins TRBV5-1 to TRBJ1-2; D might be TRBD1 (5 bases). Per germline, CDR1 SGHRS and CDR2 YFSETQ. This CDR3 region has 17 residues. Trimming left V 4 bases short and J 1 base short, with 20 bases between. The DNA of the CDR3 is TGCGCCAGCAGCCACGGGGGTTCGAGTTTCTTTAACTATGGCTACACCTTC. Encoded protein: CASSHGGSSFFNYGYTF.

This clonotype was counted at least ten times. The J gene is TRBJ2-1, the V gene TRBV7-3, with 16 bases identical to TRBD2. Trimming cost V 1 base and J 5 bases; bases outside gene matches: 5. CDR1 and CDR2 (germline): SGHTA, FQGTGA. The CDR3 spans 18 residues. The CDR3 is CASSLKRGLAGGDNEQFF. CDR3 DNA: TGTGCCAGCAGCTTAAAAAGGGGACTAGCGGGAGGGGACAATGAGCAGTTCTTC.

This chain connects TRBV5-4 to TRBJ1-2, with 10 bases matching TRBD1. V was clipped by 5 bases and J by 4 bases; unmatched bases: 5. The germline V gene has CDR1 SGHNT and CDR2 YYREEE (reference sequence). The CDR3 consists of 14 residues. CDR3 sequence: CASRATGGSYGYTF. As DNA, the CDR3 is TGTGCCAGCAGAGCGACAGGGGGCAGCTATGGCTACACCTTC.

At least ten counts were recorded for this clonotype. The V and J genes are TRBV4-1 and TRBJ2-1; 9 bases fit TRBD1. The CDR3 has 17 amino acids. Trimming at V came to 1 base and at J to 3 bases, leaving 7 bases not matched to a gene. Looked up from germline, CDR1 is MGHRA and CDR2 is YSYEKL. This CDR3 reads CASSQGTGTGIYNEQFF. For the CDR3, the DNA is TGCGCCAGCAGCCAAGGAACCGGGACAGGGATCTACAATGAGCAGTTCTTC.

This clonotype came up many times. J is TRBJ2-5 and V is TRBV6-1; D gene ambiguous. CDR1 and CDR2 from the germline V gene are MNHNS and SASEGT. The CDR3 totals 11 residues. Trimming shortened V by 6 bases and J by 12 bases, and 14 bases separated the two germline ends. CDR3 nucleotides: TGTGCCAGCAGAATACTTGGCACGGAGTACTTC. This translates into CASRILGTEYF.

J is TRBJ2-1 and V is TRBV3-1, with 7 positions matching TRBD1. CDR3 length: 17 residues. Trimming cost V 4 bases and J 3 bases; bases outside gene matches: 12. Germline CDR1 reads LGHDT; CDR2 reads YNNKEL (reference sequence). Here the CDR3 DNA reads TGTGCCAGCAGCCCCGGGACAGCGCAAGACTACTACAATGAGCAGTTCTTC. Residues: CASSPGTAQDYYNEQFF.

The genes are TRBV9 and TRBJ2-2; 8 bases fit TRBD2. The CDR3 consists of 15 residues. Looked up from germline, CDR1 is SGDLS and CDR2 is YYNGEE. With 3 bases clipped from V and 6 bases from J, the junction kept 7 bases outside the gene matches. This CDR3 reads CASSAGGGLAGELFF. As DNA, the CDR3 is TGTGCCAGCAGCGCTGGGGGGGGACTAGCCGGGGAGCTGTTTTTT.

This clonotype was recorded at least ten times. The rearrangement links TRBV18 to TRBJ2-7, with 7 bases identical to TRBD2. The CDR3 covers 15 residues. CDR1 is KGHSH and CDR2 is LQKENI in the germline V gene. The V gene end was trimmed by 3 bases and the J gene end by 3 bases; junction bases not matched to a gene: 8. CDR3 residues: CASSPGGGGSYEQYF. In DNA form, the CDR3 reads TGTGCCAGCTCACCGGGCGGTGGCGGGAGCTACGAGCAGTACTTC.

This clonotype was counted at least ten times. The chain joins TRBV27 to TRBJ2-1; D remains unclear. The germline CDR1 and CDR2 sequences are MNHEY and SMNVEV (reference sequence). CDR3 length: 11 residues. Trimming took off 6 bases at V and 9 bases at J, with 9 bases between the two ends. In nucleotides, the CDR3 is TGTGCCAGCAGCTTAGGTTTTGAGCAGTTCTTC. As protein: CASSLGFEQFF.

This clonotype was picked up many times. The chain recombines TRBV7-9 with TRBJ1-2, with D hard to call. Trimming removed 1 base at V and 0 bases at J, with 3 bases between. The CDR3 extends over 13 amino acids. The germline gives CDR1 SEHNR, CDR2 FQNEAQ (reference sequence). This CDR3 reads CASSLDTNYGYTF. DNA for the CDR3: TGTGCCAGCAGCTTAGATACTAACTATGGCTACACCTTC. Supplemented by reference TRBV7-9 and TRBJ1-2, the full variable domain reads DTGVSQNPRHKITKRGQNVTFRCDPISEHNRLYWYRQTLGQGPEFLTYFQNEAQLEKSRLLSDRFSAERPKGSFSTLEIQRTEQGDSAMYLCASSLDTNYGYTFGSGTRLTVV.

CDR3 in DNA: TGTGCCAGCAGTAAAGACAGGGCCTTCTACAATGAGCAGTTCTTC. It yields the protein CASSKDRAFYNEQFF. This chain connects TRBV12-3 or TRBV12-4 to TRBJ2-1; TRBD1 aligns across 7 bases. J lost 3 bases, V lost 5 bases, and 7 bases had no gene match. This CDR3 is 15 amino acids long.

The table lists this clonotype with many counts. This chain connects TRBV4-2 to TRBJ2-5, with D perhaps matching TRBD1 or TRBD2 (5 bases each). Germline-derived CDR1 and CDR2 are LGHNA and YNFKEQ. Trimming removed 2 bases at V and 5 bases at J, with 6 bases between. The CDR3 is 12 amino acids. The CDR3, as DNA: TGTGCCAGCAGCCAATGGGGGGAGACCCAGTACTTC. Translated, it gives CASSQWGETQYF.

J is TRBJ2-2 and V is TRBV27; 10 bases map to TRBD1. J lost 7 bases, V lost 6 bases, and 5 bases had no gene match. The length of the CDR3 is 14 residues. From germline, CDR1 is MNHEY and CDR2 SMNVEV (reference sequence). CDR3 DNA sequence: TGTGCCAGCAGGGACAGGGGGGGAATCGGGGAGCTGTTTTTT. Protein sequence: CASRDRGGIGELFF.

This clonotype was observed many times. This chain joins TRBV20-1 and TRBJ2-5, with D perhaps assigned TRBD1 or TRBD2 (5 bases each). This CDR3 is built from 13 residues. CDR1 and CDR2 (germline): DFQATT, SNEGSKA (reference sequence). The ends were cut back, 5 bases at V and 5 bases at J, with 15 bases in the middle. The CDR3 loop is CSASPPRGETQYF. The CDR3 DNA is TGCAGTGCTTCGCCCCCCCGGGGCGAGACCCAGTACTTC.

CDR3 loop: CATSGDSGNTIYF. CDR3 in DNA: TGTGCCACCAGCGGGGATTCAGGAAACACCATATATTTT. The rearrangement uses TRBV15 and TRBJ1-3, with no clear D. The germline gives CDR1 LNHNV, CDR2 YYDKDF (reference sequence). CDR3 size: 13 residues. The V gene lost 5 bases and the J gene lost 4 bases, with 9 bases spanning the gap.

This clonotype occurred many times. The chain is built from TRBV7-8 and TRBJ2-4, with D possibly matching TRBD1 (6 bases). The CDR3 contains 15 residues. Trimming shortened V by 1 base and J by 6 bases, and 13 bases separated the two germline ends. Germline-derived CDR1 and CDR2 are SGHVS and FQNEAQ. The CDR3 is CASSLEVGAVNIQYF. The CDR3, as DNA: TGTGCCAGCAGCTTAGAGGTGGGGGCGGTAAACATTCAGTACTTC.

Details on this clonotype: A far larger clone is just one base off, so this is likely a read error. The chain carries TRBV7-9 and TRBJ2-1, with D hard to call. The V gene lost 6 bases and the J gene lost 10 bases, with 13 bases spanning the gap. CDR1 and CDR2 (germline): SEHNR, FQNEAQ (reference sequence). The CDR3 runs to 12 residues. CDR3 sequence (DNA): TGTGCCAGCAGTTTGAAGCCCTACGAGCAGTTCTTC. It yields the protein CASSLKPYEQFF.

There are many counts of this clonotype. The gene calls are TRBV24-1 and TRBJ2-5, with D possibly TRBD1 on 6 matching bases. Germline assignment: CDR1 KGHDR and CDR2 SFDVKD. The length of the CDR3 is 14 residues. V dropped 5 bases and J dropped 4 bases, with 13 bases sitting between them. CDR3 sequence: CATSVSQGTETQYF. CDR3 sequence (DNA): TGTGCCACCAGTGTGTCACAGGGAACAGAGACCCAGTACTTC.

In the case of this clonotype: Its ends do not fully match the called genes, so a read error is possible. The chain employs TRBV11-2 and TRBJ2-1, with no clear D. CDR3 size: 16 residues. The V gene's germline CDR1 is SGHAT and CDR2 FQNNGV. The CDR3 nucleotides are TGCGCCAGCAGCCAAGTAACCGGGTTTCATTGCAATGAGCAGTTCTTC. Its translation: CASSQVTGFHCNEQFF.

In its sample, this clonotype was seen many times. The V call is TRBV7-8, the J call TRBJ2-5, with 8 nucleotides matching TRBD2. The DNA matches TRBJ2-1 better at its end, which makes the J call doubtful. The CDR3 runs 13 residues. The germline V gene encodes CDR1 SGHVS and CDR2 FQNEAQ. DNA of the CDR3: TGTGCCAGCAGCTTAGGTGGAGGGACTAGGCAGTTCTTC. Translation gives CASSLGGGTRQFF.

This clonotype came up many times. V is TRBV7-9 and J is TRBJ2-1, with TRBD1 matching 10 bases. The CDR3 contains 15 residues. V gave up 7 bases and J gave up 6 bases; unmatched junction bases: 9. In germline, CDR1 is SEHNR, CDR2 FQNEAQ (reference sequence). The CDR3 DNA sequence: TGTGCCAGCAACATGGACAGGGGGAAGTTCAATGAGCAGTTCTTC. Translated, it gives CASNMDRGKFNEQFF.

This clonotype occurred a few times. The chain carries TRBV18 and TRBJ1-5; D might be TRBD1 (5 bases). CDR3 size: 16 residues. The germline CDR1 and CDR2 sequences are KGHSH and LQKENI. Trimming cost V 3 bases and J 5 bases, with 17 bases left between them. The CDR3 spells CASSPPGPPSHQPQHF. The CDR3 region has the DNA TGTGCCAGCTCACCCCCGGGACCGCCGAGCCATCAGCCCCAGCATTTT. The entire variable domain, with the rest obtained from reference TRBV18 and TRBJ1-5, is as follows: NAGVMQNPRHLVRRRGQEARLRCSPMKGHSHVYWYRQLPEEGLKFMVYLQKENIIDESGMPKERFSAEFPKEGPSILRIQQVVRGDSAAYFCASSPPGPPSHQPQHFGDGTRLSIL.

With respect to this clonotype: A read error may explain this, as a much larger clone is one base away. The chain is built from TRBV5-1 and TRBJ1-5; D remains ambiguous. Germline lookup yields CDR1 SGHRS and CDR2 YFSETQ. The CDR3 loop spans 13 amino acids. The CDR3 DNA follows: TGCGCCAGCAGCTTGGACGTAAATCAGCCCCTGCATTTT. Translated: CASSLDVNQPLHF. Together with reference TRBV5-1 and TRBJ1-5, the CDR3 gives the full variable domain: KAGVTQTPRYLIKTRGQQVTLSCSPISGHRSVSWYQQTPGQGLQFLFEYFSETQRNKGNFPGRFSGRQFSNSRSEMNVSTLELGDSALYLCASSLDVNQPLHFGDGTRLSIL.

This clonotype has a count of ten or more. The chain has TRBV30 and TRBJ2-1, with D perhaps TRBD1 or TRBD2 (5 bases each). V shed 2 bases and J shed 4 bases, with 12 bases lying between them. Germline-derived CDR1 and CDR2 are GTSNPN and SVGIG (reference sequence). This CDR3 has 14 amino acids. The CDR3 sequence: CAWSLRDLYNEQFF. The CDR3 DNA sequence: TGTGCCTGGAGTCTCAGGGACCTTTACAATGAGCAGTTCTTC.

This clonotype was seen ten or more times. This chain uses TRBV3-1 with TRBJ2-5; D might be TRBD1 (6 bases). The CDR3 has 15 amino acids. V was shortened by 6 bases and J by 5 bases, with 19 bases between the two germline ends. The germline CDR1 and CDR2 sequences are LGHDT and YNNKEL (reference sequence). The CDR3 loop reads CASRRNRADMETQYF. The CDR3, as DNA: TGTGCCAGCAGACGAAACAGGGCAGATATGGAGACCCAGTACTTC.

The CDR3 is CSAADLWTSGSGEQYF. CDR3 nucleotide sequence: TGCAGTGCTGCGGACCTCTGGACTAGCGGGAGTGGGGAGCAGTACTTC. The chain recombines TRBV20-1 with TRBJ2-7; 13 bases agree with TRBD2. V was pared by 5 bases and J by 7 bases, with 14 bases of the junction left unmatched. The CDR3 is 16 amino acids. Germline CDR1 is DFQATT and CDR2 is SNEGSKA (reference sequence).